These 28 T cell receptor beta chains came from one sample sequenced in a study of beta chain features in type 1 diabetes. Findings and limits, study-wide: Among all four CD4+ subsets, Type 1 diabetes patients had TCRB CDR3s that were moderately but significantly shorter.

These TCRs' antigens remain unknown. What was sequenced were expressed TCRB transcripts, since all of the isolated RNA had been reverse transcribed. The table came from immunoSEQ multiplex PCR; TCRdb's copy has only in-frame clones and leaves some out. The table records more than 550,000 clones, 11% to 15% of them present only once. The specimen sequenced was naive CD4+ T cells from blood. These receptors came from a man aged 18 to 29 with type 1 diabetes.

The chain employs TRBV7-9 and TRBJ2-7; D is undetermined. Germline V gene data show CDR1 as SEHNR and CDR2 as FQNEAQ (reference sequence). The CDR3 is 14 amino acids. With 3 bases removed from V and 1 base from J, the gap between germline ends came to 10 bases. DNA for the CDR3: TGTGCCAGCAGCTTGGTCCGTTCGTCCTACGAGCAGTACTTC. As protein: CASSLVRSSYEQYF.

This clone was detected a few times. This sequence joins TRBV19 and TRBJ2-1; 9 nucleotides agree with TRBD1. Trimming removed 5 bases from V and 8 bases from J; junction bases left unmatched: 10. This CDR3 is 15 amino acids long. The germline V gene encodes CDR1 LNHDA and CDR2 SQIVND (reference sequence). CDR3 sequence reads: CASSSRQGESYEQFF. The CDR3 bases are TGTGCCAGTAGTTCCCGACAGGGGGAATCCTATGAGCAGTTCTTC.

The chain combines TRBV5-1 with TRBJ2-1; D perhaps matches TRBD2 (5 bases). Germline V gene lookup returns CDR1 SGHRS and CDR2 YFSETQ. The CDR3 spans 14 residues. Deletions cut 6 bases from V and 6 bases from J, with 16 bases between. The CDR3 loop reads CASNLDLFPNEQFF. The CDR3 region has the DNA TGCGCCAGCAATTTGGACTTGTTTCCCAATGAGCAGTTCTTC.

This clone was recorded a few times. This chain joins TRBV14 and TRBJ1-1; 8 bases fit TRBD1. With V trimmed by 2 bases and J by 7 bases, 18 bases remained unmatched. From germline, CDR1 is SGHDN and CDR2 FVKESK. The CDR3 length is 18 residues. The CDR3 is CASSQTTGGRDRKGEAFF. The CDR3 bases are TGTGCCAGCAGCCAAACAACAGGGGGACGTGACAGGAAAGGTGAAGCTTTCTTT.

This clone appeared a few times. The chain joins TRBV23-1 to TRBJ2-1; 7 nucleotides match TRBD1. TRBV23-1 is flagged as an ORF with uncertain function. The CDR3 covers 15 residues. J lost 6 bases, V lost 8 bases, and 13 bases had no gene match. For the CDR3, the DNA is TGCGCCAGCCTGTTAGGGACAGATCGCACCAATGAGCAGTTCTTC. It specifies CASLLGTDRTNEQFF.

This clone was counted between two and nine times. J is TRBJ1-1 and V is TRBV5-6; D remains ambiguous. The V gene's germline CDR1 is SGHDT and CDR2 YYEEEE. V was cut by 0 bases and J by 5 bases, with 2 bases left in between. The length of the CDR3 is 11 residues. Here the CDR3 reads CASSLETEAFF. DNA of the CDR3: TGTGCCAGCAGCTTGGAGACTGAAGCTTTCTTT.

This chain links TRBV30 with TRBJ2-1; 15 bases are shared with TRBD2. CDR3 length: 18 amino acids. J lost 3 bases, V lost 1 base, and 7 bases had no gene match. The germline V gene encodes CDR1 GTSNPN and CDR2 SVGIG (reference sequence). CDR3 protein: CAWSGGLAGGAFYNEQFF. In DNA, the CDR3 is TGTGCCTGGAGTGGGGGACTAGCGGGAGGCGCCTTCTACAATGAGCAGTTCTTC.

This clone was counted a few times. The rearrangement joins TRBV7-9 to TRBJ2-7; D may correspond to TRBD1 or TRBD2 (6 bases each). Deletions cut 4 bases from V and 2 bases from J, with 18 bases between. CDR3 length: 16 amino acids. The germline gives CDR1 SEHNR, CDR2 FQNEAQ (reference sequence). The CDR3: CASSSYAAGQTYEQYF. In DNA, the CDR3 is TGTGCCAGCAGCTCCTACGCGGCGGGACAAACCTACGAGCAGTACTTC.

The genes are TRBV30 and TRBJ2-3; 7 positions agree with TRBD2. CDR3 length: 11 amino acids. Germline CDR1 GTSNPN, CDR2 SVGIG (reference sequence). Trimming cost V 5 bases and J 8 bases; bases outside gene matches: 4. CDR3 coding DNA: TGTGCCTGGGTTGCGGGGGTTACGCAGTATTTT. Its protein product is CAWVAGVTQYF.

This clone showed up just a few times. The chain is built from TRBV4-2 and TRBJ2-5; 14 nucleotides line up with TRBD2. There are 17 residues in the CDR3. The germline V gene encodes CDR1 LGHNA and CDR2 YNFKEQ. The J segment lost 0 bases and the V segment lost 4 bases, leaving 4 bases of the junction unmatched. CDR3 DNA: TGTGCCAGCAGCCTGGGACTAGCGGGGGCCCACCAAGAGACCCAGTACTTC. Protein product: CASSLGLAGAHQETQYF.

This clone appeared once. V gene TRBV5-4 combines with J gene TRBJ2-5, with D perhaps TRBD2 (6 bases). V lost 3 bases, J lost 5 bases, and 14 bases lay in between. CDR1 and CDR2 (germline): SGHNT, YYREEE (reference sequence). CDR3 size: 14 residues. The CDR3 sequence: CASSSSRRGETQYF. The CDR3 nucleotides read TGTGCCAGCAGCTCCTCTAGGAGGGGTGAGACCCAGTACTTC.

The gene calls are TRBV19 and TRBJ2-7, with TRBD2 matching 10 bases. After removal of 5 bases from V and 0 bases from J, the junction contained 1 base not matched to a gene. CDR3 length: 14 residues. The V gene's germline CDR1 is LNHDA and CDR2 SQIVND (reference sequence). CDR3 amino acids: CASSASGSSYEQYF. The CDR3 DNA reads TGTGCCAGTAGTGCTAGCGGGAGCTCCTACGAGCAGTACTTC.

There are a few counts of this clone. V and J are TRBV9 and TRBJ1-4; tentative D call: TRBD1 (5 bases). V was shortened by 3 bases and J by 8 bases, with 8 bases between the two germline ends. CDR1 is SGDLS and CDR2 is YYNGEE in the germline V gene. CDR3 length: 12 amino acids. The CDR3 loop reads CASSAGGEKLFF. For the CDR3, the DNA is TGTGCCAGCAGCGCTGGGGGGGAAAAACTGTTTTTT. The entire variable domain, with the rest obtained from reference TRBV9 and TRBJ1-4, is as follows: DSGVTQTPKHLITATGQRVTLRCSPRSGDLSVYWYQQSLDQGLQFLIQYYNGEERAKGNILERFSAQQFPDLHSELNLSSLELGDSALYFCASSAGGEKLFFGSGTQLSVL.

The chain recombines TRBV7-9 with TRBJ2-2; possible D gene TRBD1, 6 bases. V lost 5 bases and J lost 4, with 17 bases in between. CDR1 SEHNR and CDR2 FQNEAQ come from the germline V gene (reference sequence). The CDR3 contains 16 residues. This chain's CDR3 is CASSPPGDTGTGELFF. DNA for the CDR3: TGTGCCAGCAGCCCACCCGGGGACACTGGCACCGGGGAGCTGTTTTTT.

The table lists this clone with a few counts. Other nucleotide sequences in the sample specify the same CDR3. The chain links TRBV29-1 to TRBJ2-1; D is unclear. The V gene lost 7 bases and the J gene lost 5 bases, with 6 bases spanning the gap. The CDR3 runs to 10 residues. Germline CDR1 SQVTM, CDR2 ANQGSEA. In DNA, the CDR3 is TGCAGCGCTGCCCACAATGAGCAGTTCTTC. This translates into CSAAHNEQFF.

The chain carries TRBV30 and TRBJ1-1, with D possibly matching TRBD1 (5 bases). The ends were cut back, 5 bases at V and 4 bases at J, with 20 bases in the middle. Germline V gives CDR1 GTSNPN, CDR2 SVGIG (reference sequence). CDR3 length equals 15 residues. The CDR3 sequence is CAWGGVSRLITEAFF. CDR3 DNA sequence: TGTGCCTGGGGAGGGGTTAGCCGACTAATCACTGAAGCTTTCTTT. Full variable domain (remainder filled in from reference TRBV30 and TRBJ1-1): SQTIHQWPATLVQPVGSPLSLECTVEGTSNPNLYWYRQAAGRGLQLLFYSVGIGQISSEVPQNLSASRPQDRQFILSSKKLLLSDSGFYLCAWGGVSRLITEAFFGQGTRLTVV.

The chain links TRBV11-2 to TRBJ2-5; the D is unclear. Germline V gene lookup returns CDR1 SGHAT and CDR2 FQNNGV. The CDR3 extends over 13 amino acids. V gave up 6 bases and J gave up 5 bases, with 13 bases separating them. DNA of the CDR3: TGTGCCAGCAGAGAGGAGACTCCGGAGACCCAGTACTTC. Amino acids: CASREETPETQYF.

The rearrangement uses TRBV6-5 and TRBJ1-6; 10 bases match TRBD1. The germline V gene encodes CDR1 MNHEY and CDR2 SVGAGI. The J segment lost 10 bases and the V segment lost 2 bases, leaving 8 bases of the junction unmatched. The CDR3 is 16 amino acids. The CDR3 protein is CASSYQTGQGGSPLHF. Here the CDR3 DNA reads TGTGCCAGCAGTTACCAGACCGGACAGGGGGGATCACCCCTCCACTTT.

This sequence joins TRBV12-5 and TRBJ2-5; 9 nucleotides line up with TRBD2. J was trimmed by 4 bases and V by 3 bases; bases with no gene match: 6. There are 15 residues in the CDR3. Per germline, CDR1 LGHNT and CDR2 FRNRAP. The CDR3 is CASGFAGGPRETQYF. DNA of the CDR3: TGTGCTAGTGGTTTTGCGGGGGGGCCCCGAGAGACCCAGTACTTC.

This rearrangement joins TRBV4-2 to TRBJ2-6, with D perhaps TRBD2 (5 bases). The CDR3 spans 16 residues. Germline values: CDR1 LGHNA, CDR2 YNFKEQ. Trimming removed 3 bases at V and 1 base at J, with 10 bases between. The CDR3 DNA reads as TGTGCCAGCAGCCAGGGCGGGTCATCTGGGGCCAACGTCCTGACTTTC. Its protein is CASSQGGSSGANVLTF.

The chain couples TRBV30 to TRBJ2-1; TRBD2 matches 14 bases. Germline V gene data show CDR1 as GTSNPN and CDR2 as SVGIG (reference sequence). The CDR3 totals 15 residues. V lost 1 base to trimming and J lost 6 bases; unmatched junction nucleotides: 2. The CDR3 reads CAWSEGTSGGNEQFF. The CDR3 DNA sequence: TGTGCCTGGAGTGAAGGGACTAGCGGGGGCAATGAGCAGTTCTTC.

This clone was seen more than once but under ten times. The J gene is TRBJ2-5, the V gene TRBV5-4, with D possibly TRBD2 on 5 matching bases. This CDR3 is 15 amino acids long. Germline CDR1 and CDR2: SGHNT and YYREEE (reference sequence). V lost 3 bases, J lost 1 base, and 13 bases lay in between. CDR3 in DNA: TGTGCCAGCAGCTCCAAATCGGACTTCCAAGAGACCCAGTACTTC. Protein sequence: CASSSKSDFQETQYF. The whole variable domain, remainder taken from reference TRBV5-4 and TRBJ2-5, is ETGVTQSPTHLIKTRGQQVTLRCSSQSGHNTVSWYQQALGQGPQFIFQYYREEENGRGNFPPRFSGLQFPNYSSELNVNALELDDSALYLCASSSKSDFQETQYFGPGTRLLVL.

This clone was picked up a small number of times. Other nucleotide sequences in the sample specify the same CDR3. The chain links TRBV2 to TRBJ2-5; maybe TRBD1 (5 bases). The V end lost 3 bases, the J end lost 1 base, and 9 bases lay between the germline ends. Germline CDR1 and CDR2: SNHLY and FYNNEI. This CDR3 has 14 residues. CDR3 DNA: TGTGCCAGCAGTGACTTGACAGTCCAAGAGACCCAGTACTTC. Its protein product is CASSDLTVQETQYF.

The genes are TRBV5-4 and TRBJ1-1; D call uncertain. The germline V and J ends were trimmed by 4 bases and 3 bases, with 13 bases remaining between them. CDR1 and CDR2 from the germline V gene are SGHNT and YYREEE (reference sequence). CDR3 length equals 14 residues. The CDR3 sequence is CASSLTSEYTEAFF. In nucleotides, the CDR3 is TGTGCCAGCAGCCTGACCTCGGAGTACACTGAAGCTTTCTTT.

V is TRBV2 and J is TRBJ2-1, with TRBD2 matching 8 bases. The CDR3 is 15 amino acids. The V gene's germline CDR1 is SNHLY and CDR2 FYNNEI. The J segment lost 4 bases and the V segment lost 7 bases, leaving 9 bases of the junction unmatched. CDR3 in amino acids: CASTLGGGRYNEQFF. As DNA, the CDR3 is TGTGCCAGCACCCTAGGAGGCGGGAGGTACAATGAGCAGTTCTTC.

There are a few counts of this clone. The genes are TRBV2 and TRBJ2-3, with D possibly matching TRBD2 (5 bases). CDR3 length: 16 amino acids. V was trimmed by 3 bases and J by 1 base, leaving 14 bases between them. Germline assignment: CDR1 SNHLY and CDR2 FYNNEI. The DNA for the CDR3 is TGTGCCAGCAGTGACGGGCGGGCTCAGGGCACAGATACGCAGTATTTT. Residues: CASSDGRAQGTDTQYF.

Comment on this clone: The sample carries other DNA sequences with the same CDR3. The V gene is TRBV5-1, the J gene TRBJ2-5; the D is unclear. This CDR3 contains 11 residues. V dropped 2 bases and J dropped 4 bases, with 3 bases sitting between them. Germline assignment: CDR1 SGHRS and CDR2 YFSETQ. CDR3 in amino acids: CASSFGETQYF. The CDR3 DNA sequence: TGCGCCAGCAGCTTCGGAGAGACCCAGTACTTC.

The V call is TRBV4-3, the J call TRBJ1-4, with no clear D. Deletions cut 1 base from V and 6 bases from J, with 15 bases between. CDR1 and CDR2 (germline): LGHNA, YSLEER. The CDR3 consists of 16 residues. CDR3: CASSQGPSALDEKLFF. For the CDR3, the DNA is TGCGCCAGCAGCCAAGGCCCTTCCGCACTCGATGAAAAACTGTTTTTT.